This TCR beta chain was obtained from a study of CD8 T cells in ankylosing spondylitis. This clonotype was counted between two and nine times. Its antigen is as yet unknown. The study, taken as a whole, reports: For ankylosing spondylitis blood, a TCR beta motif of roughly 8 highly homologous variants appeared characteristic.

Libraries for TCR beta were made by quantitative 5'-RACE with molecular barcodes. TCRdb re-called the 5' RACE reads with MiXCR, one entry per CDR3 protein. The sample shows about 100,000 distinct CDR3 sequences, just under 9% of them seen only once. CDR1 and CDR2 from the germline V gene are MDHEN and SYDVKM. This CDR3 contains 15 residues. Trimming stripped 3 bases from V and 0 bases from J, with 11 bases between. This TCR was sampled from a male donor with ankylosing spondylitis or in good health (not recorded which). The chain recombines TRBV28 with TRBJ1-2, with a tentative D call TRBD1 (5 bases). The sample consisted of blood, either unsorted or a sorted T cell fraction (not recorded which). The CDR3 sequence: CASSFATATNYGYTF. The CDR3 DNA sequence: TGTGCCAGCAGTTTCGCGACAGCTACTAACTATGGCTACACCTTC.